A selection of T cell receptor beta chains follows, all from one sample in a study of OX40 agonist ivuxolimab in advanced cancers. Measured with immunoSEQ multiplex PCR; TCRdb has only the in-frame clones, and not every one. The data hold tens of thousands of clones, with around nine tenths observed a single time. Specimen: CD4+ or CD8+ T cells sorted from blood, collected in a trial of the OX40 agonist ivuxolimab. These receptor sequences come from an adult with an advanced solid tumor such as melanoma, head and neck, liver or kidney cancer. Each CDR3 is given with its conserved first and last residue. The D gene is left open where the match is weak. Some rows mark clone size as missing; the rest say once, few, many or name a class of expanded clone.

size: .; D: TRBD1; J: TRBJ1-1; V: TRBV6-1; DNA: TGTGCCAGCAGTGAAGTGAGACAGGGTAAGGGAGAAGCTTTCTTT; CDR3: CASSEVRQGKGEAFF
size: .; D: .; J: TRBJ2-6; V: TRBV7-2; DNA: TGTGCCAGCAGCTCCTCAGAGGCCTCTGGGGCCAACGTCCTGACTTTC; CDR3: CASSSSEASGANVLTF
size: .; D: TRBD1; J: TRBJ2-1; V: TRBV19; DNA: TGTGCCAGTAGTATCACAGGGGGTTACAATGAGCAGTTCTTC; CDR3: CASSITGGYNEQFF
size: .; D: .; J: TRBJ2-7; V: TRBV21-1; DNA: TGTGCCAGCAGCGACCGGGGACTAGCGGAATACGAGCAGTACTTC; CDR3: CASSDRGLAEYEQYF
size: .; D: .; J: TRBJ1-2; V: TRBV27; DNA: TGTGCCAGCAGTTCTGGCTACACCTTC; CDR3: CASSSGYTF
size: .; D: .; J: TRBJ1-6; V: TRBV7-6; DNA: TGTGCCAGCAGCTCGGAGGGCACCTATAATTCACCCCTCCACTTT; CDR3: CASSSEGTYNSPLHF
size: .; D: .; J: TRBJ1-2; V: TRBV10-3; DNA: TGTGCCATCAGTGGCGACAGTGTAATCTATGGCTACACCTTC; CDR3: CAISGDSVIYGYTF
size: few; D: .; J: TRBJ1-1; V: TRBV6-6; DNA: TGTGCCAGCAGAATACACAGTGACACTGAAGCTTTCTTT; CDR3: CASRIHSDTEAFF
size: .; D: .; J: TRBJ1-2; V: TRBV11-3; DNA: TGTGCCAGCAGCTTATCTGAGTGGACTCGAGTATCGAGAGGCTACACCTTC; CDR3: CASSLSEWTRVSRGYTF
size: .; D: .; J: TRBJ1-4; V: TRBV4-3; DNA: TGCGCCAGCAGGAGGACAGCAACTAATGAAAAACTGTTTTTT; CDR3: CASRRTATNEKLFF
size: .; D: TRBD1; J: TRBJ1-5; V: TRBV7-2; DNA: TGTGCCAGCAGCTTAGAGCTCCAGACAGGGCGAGATCAGCCCCAGCATTTT; CDR3: CASSLELQTGRDQPQHF
size: .; D: TRBD2; J: TRBJ2-5; V: TRBV30; DNA: TGTGCCTGGAGTGGATGGGGGGGACAAGAGACCCAGTACTTC; CDR3: CAWSGWGGQETQYF
size: .; D: .; J: TRBJ2-1; V: TRBV19; DNA: TGTGCCAGTAGTGGACCGGGACACCAAGTAACTTACAATGAGCAGTTCTTC; CDR3: CASSGPGHQVTYNEQFF
size: .; D: .; J: TRBJ2-3; V: TRBV9; DNA: TGTGCCAGCAGCGTAGCCTCTAGCACAGATACGCAGTATTTT; CDR3: CASSVASSTDTQYF
size: .; D: .; J: TRBJ1-1; V: TRBV4-1; DNA: TGCGCCAGCAGCCAAGCCAGGGGTATTGACACTGAAGCTTTCTTT; CDR3: CASSQARGIDTEAFF
size: .; D: .; J: TRBJ2-2; V: TRBV5-5; DNA: TGTGCCAGCAGCTTGCAATGGCAGTCGAACACCGGGGAGCTGTTTTTT; CDR3: CASSLQWQSNTGELFF
size: .; D: TRBD2; J: TRBJ2-7; V: TRBV5-1; DNA: TGCGCCAGCAGCTTGGATGCTAGCGGGGTCTACGAGCAGTACTTC; CDR3: CASSLDASGVYEQYF
size: .; D: TRBD1; J: TRBJ1-2; V: TRBV18; DNA: TGTGCCAGCTCACCCGAAACAGGGGACAAGGGCTACACCTTC; CDR3: CASSPETGDKGYTF